This section outlines one TCR beta chain sequence together with its context. The antigen is undetermined. Here immunoSEQ multiplex PCR was the method, and the copy in TCRdb shows in-frame clones only, minus some. The sample includes some 30,000 clones, around 90% of them seen just once. The source of the sample is a study of OX40 agonist ivuxolimab in advanced cancers. Study as a whole: An agonistic human IgG2 monoclonal antibody against OX40 (CD134) was given. At 0.01 to 10 mg/kg, ivuxolimab was administered intravenously to patients every 2 weeks.

Whole-study findings and limits: Certain nonresponding patients likewise had low normalized T-cell clonal expansion.

Patients were ruled out by autoimmune disease history or systemic immunosuppression. CDR3 length equals 15 residues. Trimming pared 2 bases from V and 6 bases from J, leaving 14 bases between. Per the germline V gene, CDR1 is MNHNS and CDR2 is SASEGT. The chain has TRBV6-1 and TRBJ1-5; TRBD1 is a possible D gene (6 bases). The input for sequencing was CD4+ or CD8+ T cells sorted from blood, taken in a trial of the OX40 agonist ivuxolimab. This clonotype was obtained from an adult with an advanced solid tumor such as melanoma, head and neck, liver or kidney cancer. The CDR3 region has the DNA TGTGCCAGCAGTGAAAAGGGGGGCGCGAGTCAGCCCCAGCATTTT. As protein: CASSEKGGASQPQHF.